These 24 T cell receptor beta chains share one sample of origin, sequenced in a study of cytomegalovirus exposure and HLA in healthy donors. The PCR contained 60 Vbeta and 13 Jbeta primers. Sequencing was performed with immunoSEQ multiplex PCR; in TCRdb, only in-frame clones are kept and a portion is missing. In the table there are about 200,000 clones, approximately 83% of which are singletons. The source material was PBMCs. The receptors come from a girl under 18 in good health and CMV-seronegative.

This clone has a handful of counts. This chain connects TRBV7-9 to TRBJ1-1; D possibly corresponds to TRBD1 (6 bases). CDR1 SEHNR and CDR2 FQNEAQ come from the germline V gene (reference sequence). The CDR3 loop spans 17 amino acids. V was cut by 6 bases and J by 5 bases, with 25 bases left in between. This CDR3 is CASSPRLAGVGDTEAFF. The CDR3 nucleotides read TGTGCCAGCAGTCCCCGGTTGGCAGGGGTGGGTGATACTGAAGCTTTCTTT.

The genes are TRBV6-6 and TRBJ2-7; D call uncertain. This CDR3 has 15 amino acids. Trimming took 7 bases from V and 0 from J, leaving 16 bases between them. Germline V CDR1 and CDR2: MNHNY, SVGAGI (reference sequence). This chain's CDR3 is CASNWWSGRSYEQYF. The CDR3 DNA reads TGTGCCAGCAACTGGTGGTCAGGCCGCTCCTACGAGCAGTACTTC.

The chain joins TRBV7-3 to TRBJ2-2; D is ambiguous. The CDR3 is made up of 13 amino acids. Germline V gene lookup returns CDR1 SGHTA and CDR2 FQGTGA. Trimming removed 5 bases at V and 6 bases at J, with 10 bases between. DNA of the CDR3: TGTGCCAGCAGCCCGCCAGGCGCCGGGGAGCTGTTTTTT. Translation gives CASSPPGAGELFF.

This clone was detected only a few times. This sequence joins TRBV5-1 and TRBJ2-7; 8 positions match TRBD2. Germline CDR1 is SGHRS and CDR2 is YFSETQ. The CDR3 consists of 15 residues. V was clipped by 4 bases and J by 2 bases; unmatched bases: 8. The CDR3 sequence: CASSPGSSGAYEQYF. CDR3 bases: TGCGCCAGCAGCCCCGGTAGTAGCGGGGCCTACGAGCAGTACTTC.

CDR3 coding DNA: TGTGCCAGCTCACCAGCAGGCCCCGGAAACACCATATATTTT. This gives the protein CASSPAGPGNTIYF. The chain carries TRBV18 and TRBJ1-3; no clear D. V shed 2 bases and J shed 4 bases, with 9 bases lying between them. The CDR3 runs to 14 residues. Germline values: CDR1 KGHSH, CDR2 LQKENI. Looking up the rest from reference TRBV18 and TRBJ1-3 gives the full variable domain: NAGVMQNPRHLVRRRGQEARLRCSPMKGHSHVYWYRQLPEEGLKFMVYLQKENIIDESGMPKERFSAEFPKEGPSILRIQQVVRGDSAAYFCASSPAGPGNTIYFGEGSWLTVV.

The chain employs TRBV4-2 and TRBJ2-7, with TRBD1 matching over 8 bases. The CDR3 extends over 15 amino acids. Per germline, CDR1 LGHNA and CDR2 YNFKEQ. Trimming took 1 base from V and 3 from J; bases not matched to a gene: 5. CDR3 DNA: TGTGCCAGCAGCCAAGTGGGGACAGGCGGCTACGAGCAGTACTTC. This codes for CASSQVGTGGYEQYF.

The V call is TRBV19, the J call TRBJ1-5; 7 positions match TRBD1. Trimming took 6 bases from V and 4 from J; bases not matched to a gene: 6. The CDR3 spans 14 residues. The germline V gene encodes CDR1 LNHDA and CDR2 SQIVND (reference sequence). The CDR3 is CASSPRQGNQPQHF. For the CDR3, the DNA is TGTGCCAGTAGCCCACGACAGGGAAATCAGCCCCAGCATTTT.

The chain links TRBV5-1 to TRBJ1-1; no firm D call. Germline V gives CDR1 SGHRS, CDR2 YFSETQ. V lost 0 bases to trimming and J lost 6 bases, with 15 bases between them. This CDR3 region has 15 residues. CDR3 nucleotides: TGCGCCAGCAGCTTGGGGTCGGTGGGAGGAGCTGAAGCTTTCTTT. Amino acid sequence: CASSLGSVGGAEAFF.

V and J are TRBV7-2 and TRBJ1-4, with D uncertain. The CDR3 consists of 14 residues. With 5 bases removed from V and 5 bases from J, the gap between germline ends came to 12 bases. Looked up from germline, CDR1 is SGHTA and CDR2 is FQGNSA. CDR3 sequence reads: CASSPQALNEKLFF. DNA for the CDR3: TGTGCCAGCAGCCCCCAGGCCTTGAATGAAAAACTGTTTTTT.

J is TRBJ1-2 and V is TRBV6-6; a possible D gene is TRBD1 (6 bases). This CDR3 has 16 residues. Germline V CDR1 and CDR2: MNHNY, SVGAGI (reference sequence). Trimming cost V 0 bases and J 4 bases, with 15 bases left between them. The CDR3 nucleotides are TGTGCCAGCAGTTACTCCCCGGACACAGGGCCCTATGGCTACACCTTC. Protein sequence: CASSYSPDTGPYGYTF.

The V call is TRBV6-5, the J call TRBJ1-5; the D gene is possibly TRBD1 (6 bases). This CDR3 spans 14 amino acids. Trimming removed 4 bases from V and 8 bases from J, with 15 bases in between. Germline assignment: CDR1 MNHEY and CDR2 SVGAGI. CDR3 loop: CASSFVQGEEPQHF. DNA for the CDR3: TGTGCCAGCAGTTTCGTACAGGGCGAGGAGCCCCAGCATTTT.

The chain recombines TRBV12-5 with TRBJ2-5; 8 positions agree with TRBD1. This CDR3 is built from 14 residues. Germline V gene data show CDR1 as LGHNT and CDR2 as FRNRAP. V trimming: 6 bases; J trimming: 1 base; junction bases outside the gene matches: 4. The CDR3 protein is CASGAGTGQETQYF. Written as DNA, the CDR3 is TGTGCTAGTGGGGCCGGGACAGGCCAAGAGACCCAGTACTTC. Full variable domain (rest looked up from reference TRBV12-5 and TRBJ2-5): DARVTQTPRHKVTEMGQEVTMRCQPILGHNTVFWYRQTMMQGLELLAYFRNRAPLDDSGMPKDRFSAEMPDATLATLKIQPSEPRDSAVYFCASGAGTGQETQYFGPGTRLLVL.

The J gene is TRBJ1-6, the V gene TRBV28; the match to TRBD1 covers 7 bases. The junction had 9 bases not matched to a gene; V was cut back by 4 bases and J by 9 bases. The CDR3 runs 15 residues. Germline V gene lookup returns CDR1 MDHEN and CDR2 SYDVKM. CDR3: CASSSDRQGFSPLHF. The DNA for the CDR3 is TGTGCCAGCAGTTCTGACCGACAGGGTTTTTCACCCCTCCACTTT. The full variable domain, in which reference TRBV28 and TRBJ1-6 provide the parts outside the CDR3, is DVKVTQSSRYLVKRTGEKVFLECVQDMDHENMFWYRQDPGLGLRLIYFSYDVKMKEKGDIPEGYSVSREKKERFSLILESASTNQTSMYLCASSSDRQGFSPLHFGNGTRLTVT.

The chain has TRBV7-8 and TRBJ1-1, with D possibly matching TRBD1 (5 bases). The CDR3 loop spans 14 amino acids. Germline lookup yields CDR1 SGHVS and CDR2 FQNEAQ. V was clipped by 3 bases and J by 4 bases, with 12 bases between them. The CDR3 is CASSFQGGTTEAFF. CDR3 nucleotide sequence: TGTGCCAGCAGCTTTCAGGGAGGGACCACTGAAGCTTTCTTT.

The V call is TRBV28, the J call TRBJ1-3; D perhaps matches TRBD1 (6 bases). The CDR3 is 13 amino acids. Trimming shortened V by 10 bases and J by 4 bases, and 14 bases separated the two germline ends. Germline V CDR1 and CDR2: MDHEN, SYDVKM. CDR3 protein: CATGVGAGNTIYF. As DNA, the CDR3 is TGTGCCACCGGAGTGGGGGCCGGAAACACCATATATTTT.

A few counts support this clone. This chain links TRBV13 with TRBJ1-4; 7 nucleotides align to TRBD1. Germline CDR1 reads PRHDT; CDR2 reads FYEKMQ (reference sequence). CDR3 length: 14 residues. V was clipped by 4 bases and J by 7 bases; unmatched bases: 6. CDR3 protein: CASSSQGRAEKLFF. Written as DNA, the CDR3 is TGTGCCAGCAGCTCACAGGGGCGGGCTGAAAAACTGTTTTTT.

This chain links TRBV9 with TRBJ1-3, with TRBD1 as a possible D gene (5 bases). Per germline, CDR1 SGDLS and CDR2 YYNGEE. The CDR3 sequence is 16 residues long. V lost 7 bases to trimming and J lost 2 bases, with 19 bases between them. The CDR3 region is CASGGYEGGTGNTIYF. CDR3 coding DNA: TGTGCCAGCGGGGGTTACGAGGGAGGTACTGGAAACACCATATATTTT.

The chain combines TRBV28 with TRBJ1-6; D is uncertain. Per germline, CDR1 MDHEN and CDR2 SYDVKM. The CDR3 consists of 16 residues. V lost 4 bases, J lost 0 bases, and 10 bases lay in between. CDR3 amino acids: CASSYPRSSYNSPLHF. CDR3 coding DNA: TGTGCCAGCAGTTACCCGAGGAGCTCCTATAATTCACCCCTCCACTTT. The variable domain in full, with the rest retrieved from reference TRBV28 and TRBJ1-6, is DVKVTQSSRYLVKRTGEKVFLECVQDMDHENMFWYRQDPGLGLRLIYFSYDVKMKEKGDIPEGYSVSREKKERFSLILESASTNQTSMYLCASSYPRSSYNSPLHFGNGTRLTVT.

The rearrangement links TRBV5-1 to TRBJ2-1; 14 nucleotides agree with TRBD2. Germline CDR1 SGHRS, CDR2 YFSETQ. The CDR3 sequence is 16 residues long. V gave up 4 bases and J gave up 8 bases; unmatched junction bases: 8. The CDR3 here is CASSPYTGLAGDEQFF. DNA of the CDR3: TGCGCCAGCAGCCCTTACACGGGACTAGCGGGAGATGAGCAGTTCTTC. The full variable domain, with the rest looked up from reference TRBV5-1 and TRBJ2-1, is KAGVTQTPRYLIKTRGQQVTLSCSPISGHRSVSWYQQTPGQGLQFLFEYFSETQRNKGNFPGRFSGRQFSNSRSEMNVSTLELGDSALYLCASSPYTGLAGDEQFFGPGTRLTVL.

The genes are TRBV5-8 and TRBJ1-1, with D possibly being TRBD1 (5 bases). V was cut by 2 bases and J by 1 base, with 15 bases left in between. From germline, CDR1 is SGHTS and CDR2 YDEGEE. The CDR3 has 16 amino acids. For the CDR3, the DNA is TGTGCCAGCAGCTTACATGGGGCTGTCTGGAACACTGAAGCTTTCTTT. Translated, it gives CASSLHGAVWNTEAFF. The entire variable domain, with the rest obtained from reference TRBV5-8 and TRBJ1-1, is as follows: EAGVTQSPTHLIKTRGQQATLRCSPISGHTSVYWYQQALGLGLQFLLWYDEGEERNRGNFPPRFSGRQFPNYSSELNVNALELEDSALYLCASSLHGAVWNTEAFFGQGTRLTVV.

With respect to this clone: The sample carries other DNA sequences with the same CDR3. The V gene is TRBV7-9, the J gene TRBJ2-1; 7 positions agree with TRBD1. J was trimmed by 7 bases and V by 5 bases; bases with no gene match: 14. Germline V lookup: CDR1 SEHNR, CDR2 FQNEAQ (reference sequence). CDR3 length equals 16 residues. The CDR3 spells CASSQELLGQNNEQFF. CDR3 sequence (DNA): TGTGCCAGCAGCCAAGAACTGCTGGGACAGAATAATGAGCAGTTCTTC. Using reference TRBV7-9 and TRBJ2-1 for the parts outside the CDR3, the full variable domain is DTGVSQNPRHKITKRGQNVTFRCDPISEHNRLYWYRQTLGQGPEFLTYFQNEAQLEKSRLLSDRFSAERPKGSFSTLEIQRTEQGDSAMYLCASSQELLGQNNEQFFGPGTRLTVL.

This clone has just a few counts. The rearrangement uses TRBV2 and TRBJ2-7; TRBD2 might be the D (5 bases). CDR1 is SNHLY, CDR2 FYNNEI, per germline. The CDR3 totals 14 residues. Trimming took off 1 base at V and 0 bases at J, with 7 bases between the two ends. The CDR3 bases are TGTGCCAGCAGTGAAGGTGCGGGCTCCTACGAGCAGTACTTC. Its protein is CASSEGAGSYEQYF.

The chain employs TRBV9 and TRBJ2-2; maybe TRBD1 (6 bases). CDR1 is SGDLS, CDR2 YYNGEE, per germline. The ends were cut back, 5 bases at V and 4 bases at J, with 12 bases in the middle. The CDR3 extends over 14 amino acids. The DNA of the CDR3 is TGTGCCAGCAGAACGGGACAACTCACCGGGGAGCTGTTTTTT. Its translation: CASRTGQLTGELFF.

In its sample, this clone was seen once. The chain carries TRBV7-9 and TRBJ2-1; TRBD2 agrees at 8 bases. The CDR3 spans 19 residues. Germline-derived CDR1 and CDR2 are SEHNR and FQNEAQ (reference sequence). Unmatched junction bases numbered 20, after V lost 2 bases and J lost 8 bases. For the CDR3, the DNA is TGTGCCAGCAGCTTATCTTTTTCGCGGGTCGGGGGGGCAAGCGATGAGCAGTTCTTC. Translating gives CASSLSFSRVGGASDEQFF.